These T cell receptor beta chains were read from a single sample in a study of control samples from healthy donors and cancer patients. Measured with immunoSEQ multiplex PCR; TCRdb has only the in-frame clones, and not every one. The sample consists of about 120,000 clones, around nine tenths of them appearing once. Material for sequencing was blood. These receptor sequences come from a woman in her 70s in good health. Each CDR3 is given with its conserved first and last residue. D genes are given only for firm matches. A row's size may be missing; if present it is once, few, many or a size class.

cdr3_aa cdr3_nt cdr3_length d_call j_call clone_size v_call
CASSLGTRENQPQHF TGTGCCAGCAGCTTAGGTACGAGAGAAAATCAGCCCCAGCATTTT 15 - TRBJ1-5 few TRBV11-2
CASSRDGGTQPQHF TGTGCCAGCTCCCGGGATGGGGGGACGCAGCCCCAGCATTTT 14 - TRBJ1-5 - TRBV18
CAYRGNTEAFF TGCGCCTACAGAGGGAACACTGAAGCTTTCTTT 11 - TRBJ1-1 - TRBV20-1
CASSLARGVDEQFF TGTGCCAGCAGCTTAGCTCGGGGCGTGGATGAGCAGTTCTTC 14 - TRBJ2-1 - TRBV7-8
CASSSGPNQPQHF TGTGCCAGCAGCTCGGGGCCCAATCAGCCCCAGCATTTT 13 - TRBJ1-5 - TRBV7-2
CASSEWAGGGEKLFF TGTGCCAGCAGTGAATGGGCAGGGGGAGGGGAAAAACTGTTTTTT 15 TRBD1 TRBJ1-4 - TRBV25-1
CASSFAGGTGELFF TGTGCCAGCAGTTTTGCAGGGGGCACCGGGGAGCTGTTTTTT 14 TRBD1 TRBJ2-2 once TRBV27
CASSELLGQQETQYF TGTGCCAGCAGTGAACTCCTGGGACAGCAAGAGACCCAGTACTTC 15 TRBD1 TRBJ2-5 - TRBV6-1
CASSFGNTEAFF TGTGCCAGCAGCTTTGGGAACACTGAAGCTTTCTTT 12 - TRBJ1-1 - TRBV7-9
CASSPSQGGGANVLTF TGTGCCAGCAGCCCTTCACAGGGCGGTGGGGCCAACGTCCTGACTTTC 16 - TRBJ2-6 - TRBV11-3
CASSGGTGFQPQHF TGTGCCAGTAGTGGAGGGACAGGGTTTCAGCCCCAGCATTTT 14 TRBD1 TRBJ1-5 - TRBV19
CASSEEGEDTQYF TGTGCCAGCAGTGAAGAGGGGGAGGATACGCAGTATTTT 13 - TRBJ2-3 - TRBV2
CASRNLSPNEKLFF TGTGCCAGTAGGAATCTTAGCCCTAATGAAAAACTGTTTTTT 14 - TRBJ1-4 - TRBV19
CASSVEVGGPYEQYF TGTGCCAGCAGCGTAGAAGTTGGGGGCCCCTACGAGCAGTACTTC 15 - TRBJ2-7 - TRBV9
CSVVLAGENTGELFF TGCAGCGTTGTTTTGGCGGGGGAAAACACCGGGGAGCTGTTTTTT 15 TRBD2 TRBJ2-2 few TRBV29-1
CASSQVKGDYGYTF TGTGCCAGCAGCCAGGTTAAAGGGGACTATGGCTACACCTTC 14 - TRBJ1-2 - TRBV7-9
CASSATSGGAHEQFF TGTGCCAGCAGCGCCACTAGCGGGGGGGCTCATGAGCAGTTCTTC 15 TRBD2 TRBJ2-1 - TRBV5-4
CASSPGGVDEQYF TGTGCCAGCAGCCCGGGAGGTGTGGACGAGCAGTACTTC 13 TRBD2 TRBJ2-7 - TRBV7-2
CASSVLENQPQHF TGTGCCAGCAGTGTCCTTGAAAATCAGCCCCAGCATTTT 13 - TRBJ1-5 - TRBV6-4
CASSLRGRGDYGYTF TGTGCCAGCAGTCTCAGGGGGCGCGGCGACTATGGCTACACCTTC 15 TRBD1 TRBJ1-2 - TRBV27
CASSPDRGRAYGYTF TGTGCCAGCAGCCCGGACAGGGGTCGGGCCTATGGCTACACCTTC 15 TRBD1 TRBJ1-2 - TRBV3-1/TRBV3-2
CASSLGSRASNQPQHF TGTGCCAGCAGCTTAGGTTCCAGGGCTAGCAATCAGCCCCAGCATTTT 16 - TRBJ1-5 - TRBV7-9
CASSPTGTGTEAFF TGCGCCAGCAGCCCGACAGGGACAGGCACTGAAGCTTTCTTT 14 TRBD1 TRBJ1-1 - TRBV5-1
CASSYIPGQPQHF TGTGCCAGCAGTTACATTCCTGGTCAGCCCCAGCATTTT 13 - TRBJ1-5 - TRBV6-5
CASSPQGLGEQYF TGTGCCAGCAGCCCCCAGGGGCTTGGCGAGCAGTACTTC 13 - TRBJ2-7 - TRBV6-4
CASSSAGKQETQYF TGCGCCAGCAGCTCAGCGGGGAAGCAAGAGACCCAGTACTTC 14 TRBD2 TRBJ2-5 few TRBV5-1
CASSVGRGHYEQYF TGTGCCAGCAGCGTAGGTAGGGGCCACTACGAGCAGTACTTC 14 - TRBJ2-7 - TRBV9
CASRSIRSYEQYF TGTGCCAGCAGGTCAATACGCTCCTACGAGCAGTACTTC 13 - TRBJ2-7 few TRBV11-2
CASSQEGRYTQYF TGTGCCAGCAGCCAGGAAGGGCGTTATACGCAGTATTTT 13 - TRBJ2-3 - TRBV6-5